The 29 T cell receptor beta chains below all came from one sample that was sequenced in a study of T cell repertoires in cytomegalovirus infection. TCRdb re-called the reads through MiXCR, storing one row per CDR3 protein. In the table there are roughly 190,000 distinct CDR3 sequences, roughly 9.8% of which are singletons. Sample: PBMCs. All receptors derive from a human donor in good health (CMV status not recorded). Some clones in this sample may be carry-over from other donors' samples.

The chain carries TRBV6-2 or TRBV6-3 and TRBJ1-5; perhaps TRBD1 as D (6 bases). The CDR3 runs to 15 residues. The V gene's germline CDR1 is MNHEY and CDR2 SVGEGT. V was clipped by 6 bases and J by 0 bases, with 12 bases between them. CDR3 protein: CASRGQRNSNQPQHF. The CDR3, as DNA: TGTGCCAGCAGAGGACAGAGAAATAGCAATCAGCCCCAGCATTTT.

The CDR3 sequence: CSGRGGLNTEAFF. The CDR3 coding sequence is TGCAGCGGACGGGGGGGGCTGAACACTGAAGCTTTCTTT. The chain recombines TRBV29-1 with TRBJ1-1; tentative D call: TRBD1 (6 bases). CDR1 SQVTM and CDR2 ANQGSEA come from the germline V gene. The CDR3 is made up of 13 amino acids. V dropped 7 bases and J dropped 0 bases, with 12 bases sitting between them.

This clonotype has a count of ten or more. The chain recombines TRBV10-2 with TRBJ1-2; TRBD1 might be the D (6 bases). The CDR3 is 15 amino acids. Germline CDR1 and CDR2: WSHSY and SAAADI. V was clipped by 2 bases and J by 2 bases, with 12 bases between them. CDR3 sequence: CASSERVGANYGYTF. The CDR3 region has the DNA TGCGCCAGCAGTGAGAGGGTGGGGGCCAACTATGGCTACACCTTC.

This clonotype was detected many times. The chain recombines TRBV6-2 or TRBV6-3 with TRBJ2-1; 9 bases map to TRBD2. The germline CDR1 and CDR2 sequences are MNHEY and SVGEGT. CDR3 length equals 14 residues. V lost 11 bases to trimming and J lost 5 bases; unmatched junction nucleotides: 10. CDR3 sequence (DNA): TGTGCCGCAGCGATGGCGGGGGGGAACAATGAGCAGTTCTTC. Translating it yields CAAAMAGGNNEQFF.

Many counts were recorded for this clonotype. This chain connects TRBV7-9 to TRBJ1-5, with 7 bases lining up with TRBD1. Per germline, CDR1 SEHNR and CDR2 FQNEAQ (reference sequence). The length of the CDR3 is 15 residues. With V trimmed by 5 bases and J by 8 bases, 12 bases remained unmatched. CDR3 nucleotide sequence: TGTGCCAGCAGCGGGGACAGCGTTGGTAACAAGCCCCAGCATTTT. This sequence encodes CASSGDSVGNKPQHF.

This clonotype appeared a few times. The V call is TRBV5-1, the J call TRBJ1-1; no definite D call. The germline V gene has CDR1 SGHRS and CDR2 YFSETQ. CDR3 length equals 14 residues. Trimming shortened V by 5 bases and J by 2 bases, and 13 bases separated the two germline ends. CDR3 sequence: CASSDPGGNTEAFF. CDR3 nucleotides: TGCGCCAGCAGTGATCCGGGTGGTAACACTGAAGCTTTCTTT.

The chain joins TRBV7-4 to TRBJ2-7, with 7 nucleotides matching TRBD1. This CDR3 spans 15 amino acids. V gave up 4 bases and J gave up 0 bases; unmatched junction bases: 6. Germline lookup yields CDR1 SGHVT and CDR2 SQSDAQ. CDR3 in DNA: TGTGCCAGCAGCTCCTCCGGGACAGTCTCCTACGAGCAGTACTTC. Its translation: CASSSSGTVSYEQYF.

Only a few counts were recorded for this clonotype. V is TRBV6-2 or TRBV6-3 and J is TRBJ2-2; D might be TRBD1 (6 bases). V was clipped by 5 bases and J by 0 bases, with 10 bases between them. The CDR3 is 15 residues long. Germline CDR1 MNHEY, CDR2 SVGEGT. CDR3 DNA sequence: TGTGCCAGCAGTAAAACAGGGCCGAACACCGGGGAGCTGTTTTTT. Protein: CASSKTGPNTGELFF.

In this sample, this clonotype turned up a few times. The rearrangement links TRBV19 to TRBJ1-5; D not certain. CDR3 length: 15 residues. The V end lost 3 bases, the J end lost 2 bases, and 11 bases lay between the germline ends. In germline, CDR1 is LNHDA, CDR2 SQIVND (reference sequence). This chain's CDR3 is CASSIGQVGNQPQHF. CDR3 sequence (DNA): TGTGCCAGTAGTATCGGTCAGGTGGGCAATCAGCCCCAGCATTTT.

The chain uses TRBV20-1 and TRBJ1-5; D is possibly TRBD1 (5 bases). Germline values: CDR1 DFQATT, CDR2 SNEGSKA (reference sequence). V lost 4 bases and J 7 bases, leaving 11 bases between the germline ends. CDR3 length: 12 residues. CDR3 sequence: CSATIEGQPQHF. CDR3 DNA sequence: TGCAGTGCTACCATAGAGGGGCAGCCCCAGCATTTT.

Points on this clonotype: Germline and junction disagree at one end, which may indicate a read error. This chain joins TRBV6-2 or TRBV6-3 and TRBJ1-5, with 9 nucleotides matching TRBD1. Looked up from germline, CDR1 is MNHEY and CDR2 is SVGEGT. The CDR3 covers 15 residues. The DNA of the CDR3 is TGTGCCAGCAGTTACTCCGGGACAGGGAACCAGCCCCACCATTTT. It specifies CASSYSGTGNQPHHF.

This clonotype has just a few counts. The V call is TRBV19, the J call TRBJ1-1; D remains unclear. The CDR3 consists of 14 residues. V gave up 4 bases and J gave up 5 bases, with 14 bases separating them. The V gene's germline CDR1 is LNHDA and CDR2 SQIVND (reference sequence). CDR3 sequence: CASSNGNTVTEAFF. The CDR3 DNA reads as TGTGCCAGTAGTAATGGGAATACGGTAACTGAAGCTTTCTTT.

This clonotype was found a few times. The chain is built from TRBV20-1 and TRBJ2-7, with 11 positions matching TRBD2. This CDR3 contains 13 residues. The trim removed 2 bases at V and 4 bases at J, leaving 1 base unmatched. Germline CDR1 is DFQATT and CDR2 is SNEGSKA (reference sequence). DNA of the CDR3: TGCAGTGCTAGACGGACTAGCGGGTACGAGCAGTACTTC. Protein: CSARRTSGYEQYF.

This clonotype has just a few counts. J is TRBJ2-7 and V is TRBV30; either TRBD1 or TRBD2 may supply D (5 bases each). CDR1 and CDR2 from the germline V gene are GTSNPN and SVGIG (reference sequence). CDR3 size: 11 residues. Trimming stripped 2 bases from V and 4 bases from J, with 6 bases between. The CDR3 DNA follows: TGTGCCTGGAGTTGGGGGTACGAGCAGTACTTC. Translation gives CAWSWGYEQYF.

This clonotype was detected many times. The V gene is TRBV27, the J gene TRBJ1-1; 8 bases align to TRBD1. The V gene's germline CDR1 is MNHEY and CDR2 SMNVEV (reference sequence). V dropped 7 bases and J dropped 2; count of bases not matched to a gene: 6. The CDR3 has 14 amino acids. This CDR3 reads CASIKDRANTEAFF. CDR3 DNA: TGTGCCAGCATCAAGGACAGGGCCAACACTGAAGCTTTCTTT.

The chain couples TRBV6-2 or TRBV6-3 to TRBJ1-4; D unresolved. V was clipped by 5 bases and J by 0 bases, with 19 bases between them. The length of the CDR3 is 18 residues. CDR1 is MNHEY, CDR2 SVGEGT, per germline. The CDR3 sequence: CASSPPSRAYATNEKLFF. CDR3 DNA sequence: TGTGCCAGCAGTCCGCCGTCCCGGGCGTATGCAACTAATGAAAAACTGTTTTTT.

The chain recombines TRBV7-3 with TRBJ2-3; a weak D match, TRBD2 (6 bases). Germline CDR1 and CDR2: SGHTA and FQGTGA. There are 15 residues in the CDR3. The V end was cut by 4 bases, the J end by 6 bases, with 17 bases between. This chain's CDR3 is CASSSEAGPRDTQYF. The DNA for the CDR3 is TGTGCCAGCAGCTCCGAAGCGGGCCCCAGGGATACGCAGTATTTT.

The CDR3 coding sequence is TGTGCCAGCAGCTTAGTCGGGGTCGGCTCCTATAATTCACCCCTCCACTTT. Translated, it gives CASSLVGVGSYNSPLHF. The J gene is TRBJ1-6, the V gene TRBV7-2; D ambiguous. V was cut by 1 base and J by 0 bases, with 10 bases left in between. The length of the CDR3 is 17 residues. Per the germline V gene, CDR1 is SGHTA and CDR2 is FQGNSA.

This clonotype showed up many times. J is TRBJ2-3 and V is TRBV28; tentatively, D is TRBD1 or TRBD2 (5 bases each). Germline V gives CDR1 MDHEN, CDR2 SYDVKM. Trimming removed 6 bases from V and 2 bases from J, with 15 bases in between. The CDR3 has 15 amino acids. The CDR3 spells CASRGVLAHTDTQYF. In DNA, the CDR3 is TGTGCCAGCAGGGGGGTATTGGCACACACAGATACGCAGTATTTT.

This clonotype was seen many times. The rearrangement uses TRBV2 and TRBJ2-5; the D is unclear. The germline gives CDR1 SNHLY, CDR2 FYNNEI. This CDR3 contains 13 residues. V lost 4 bases and J lost 2, with 8 bases in between. Here the CDR3 reads CASSGVGQETQYF. The CDR3 coding sequence is TGTGCCAGCAGTGGGGTAGGGCAAGAGACCCAGTACTTC.

In its sample, this clonotype was seen a few times. The V call is TRBV28, the J call TRBJ1-2; D possibly corresponds to TRBD1 (6 bases). Per the germline V gene, CDR1 is MDHEN and CDR2 is SYDVKM. The CDR3 is made up of 14 amino acids. V was cut by 5 bases and J by 2 bases, with 12 bases left in between. CDR3 nucleotides: TGTGCCAGCAGTGGCCCGGGACAAAACTATGGCTACACCTTC. It codes for CASSGPGQNYGYTF.

This clonotype was seen repeatedly, ten times or more. V and J are TRBV6-6 and TRBJ1-1; D is possibly TRBD1 (6 bases). Deletions cut 5 bases from V and 1 base from J, with 20 bases between. CDR3 length: 17 amino acids. Germline loops: CDR1 MNHNY, CDR2 SVGAGI (reference sequence). This CDR3 is CASSGAGAAWGNTEAFF. The CDR3 bases are TGTGCCAGCAGTGGGGCGGGGGCGGCTTGGGGGAACACTGAAGCTTTCTTT.

The V and J genes are TRBV7-2 and TRBJ1-4; D may be TRBD1 (5 bases). CDR3 length equals 14 residues. In germline, CDR1 is SGHTA, CDR2 FQGNSA. V dropped 5 bases and J dropped 4 bases, with 11 bases sitting between them. Written as DNA, the CDR3 is TGTGCCAGCAGCGAGCGGGGGAATAATGAAAAACTGTTTTTT. Its protein is CASSERGNNEKLFF.

This clonotype was seen a handful of times. The V and J genes are TRBV23-1 and TRBJ1-2; unclear D gene. TRBV23-1 carries the ORF label, with uncertain function. The CDR3 has 13 amino acids. V was cut by 6 bases and J by 0 bases, with 8 bases left in between. This CDR3 reads CASRLDANYGYTF. The CDR3 nucleotides read TGCGCCAGCAGACTGGATGCTAACTATGGCTACACCTTC.

As for this clonotype: A single base separates this from a much larger clone, so it may be a read error. The chain has TRBV27 and TRBJ2-1; TRBD2 aligns across 9 bases. The CDR3 is 17 residues long. Germline V gene data show CDR1 as MNHEY and CDR2 as SMNVEV (reference sequence). Trimming removed 4 bases from V and 0 bases from J; junction bases left unmatched: 7. CDR3 residues: CASSSILAGISYNEQFF. Here the CDR3 DNA reads TGTGCCAGCAGTTCCATCCTAGCGGGGATCTCCTACAATGAGCAGTTCTTC.

This clonotype was counted at least ten times. V is TRBV12-3 or TRBV12-4 and J is TRBJ1-5, with 7 positions matching TRBD1. V dropped 5 bases and J dropped 1; count of bases not matched to a gene: 5. This CDR3 has 15 residues. The CDR3 DNA follows: TGTGCCAGCAGTGAGGACAGGATAAGCAATCAGCCCCAGCATTTT. Protein product: CASSEDRISNQPQHF.

This chain uses TRBV12-3 or TRBV12-4 with TRBJ1-6, with unresolved D. The CDR3 is 14 amino acids. V was trimmed by 5 bases and J by 10 bases, leaving 15 bases between them. CDR3 in amino acids: CASSPLPGESPLHF. The CDR3 coding sequence is TGTGCCAGCAGTCCACTTCCGGGCGAGTCACCCCTCCACTTT.

The CDR3 reads CASKPTSQKVYEQYF. The CDR3 DNA is TGTGCCAGCAAACCGACTAGCCAGAAGGTCTACGAGCAGTACTTC. V gene TRBV2 combines with J gene TRBJ2-7, with 7 nucleotides matching TRBD2. CDR1 and CDR2 (germline): SNHLY, FYNNEI. The length of the CDR3 is 15 residues. J was trimmed by 3 bases and V by 7 bases; bases with no gene match: 12.

The table lists this clonotype with a few counts. The gene calls are TRBV29-1 and TRBJ1-1; 9 bases line up with TRBD1. The V gene's germline CDR1 is SQVTM and CDR2 ANQGSEA. Trimming at V came to 5 bases and at J to 0 bases, leaving 4 bases not matched to a gene. The CDR3 runs 14 residues. The CDR3 region has the DNA TGCAGCGTTAGTAACAGGGGGCTGAACACTGAAGCTTTCTTT. It translates to CSVSNRGLNTEAFF.